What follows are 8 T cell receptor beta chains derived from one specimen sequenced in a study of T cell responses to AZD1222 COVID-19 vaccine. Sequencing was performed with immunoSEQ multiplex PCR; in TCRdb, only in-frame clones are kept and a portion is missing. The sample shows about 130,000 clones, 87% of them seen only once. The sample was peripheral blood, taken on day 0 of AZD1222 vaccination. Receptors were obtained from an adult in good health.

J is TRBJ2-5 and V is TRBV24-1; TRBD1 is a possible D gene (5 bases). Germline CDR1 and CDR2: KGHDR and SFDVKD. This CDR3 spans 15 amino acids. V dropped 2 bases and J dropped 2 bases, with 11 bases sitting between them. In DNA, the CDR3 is TGTGCCACCAGTGATTCCAGGGAAGATCAAGAGACCCAGTACTTC. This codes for CATSDSREDQETQYF.

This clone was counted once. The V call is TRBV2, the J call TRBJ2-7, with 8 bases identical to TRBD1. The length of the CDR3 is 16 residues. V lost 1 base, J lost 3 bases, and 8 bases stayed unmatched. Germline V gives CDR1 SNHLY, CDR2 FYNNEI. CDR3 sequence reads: CASSEEAGGSYYEQYF. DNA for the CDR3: TGTGCCAGCAGTGAAGAGGCAGGGGGCTCGTACTACGAGCAGTACTTC.

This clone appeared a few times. DNA of the CDR3: TGTGCCAGCAGTTACCTCCATCCCGACAGGGGGGCCACAGATACGCAGTATTTT. Amino acid sequence: CASSYLHPDRGATDTQYF. The gene calls are TRBV6-2 or TRBV6-3 and TRBJ2-3; 9 bases fit TRBD1. This CDR3 is built from 18 residues. Germline CDR1 is MNHEY and CDR2 is SVGEGT. The V gene end was trimmed by 2 bases and the J gene end by 2 bases; junction bases not matched to a gene: 11.

The CDR3 loop is CASTSGSGGTEAFF. CDR3 bases: TGCGCCAGCACCTCCGGGTCTGGGGGAACTGAAGCTTTCTTT. The chain carries TRBV5-1 and TRBJ1-1; perhaps TRBD1 as D (5 bases). Germline CDR1 SGHRS, CDR2 YFSETQ. This CDR3 comprises 14 residues. V lost 6 bases, J lost 5 bases, and 17 bases lay in between.

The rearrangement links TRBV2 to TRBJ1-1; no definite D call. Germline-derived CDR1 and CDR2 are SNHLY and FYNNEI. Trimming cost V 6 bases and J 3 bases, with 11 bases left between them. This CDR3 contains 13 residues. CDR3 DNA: TGTGCCAGCAGGAGGTCAGGTGACACTGAAGCTTTCTTT. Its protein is CASRRSGDTEAFF.

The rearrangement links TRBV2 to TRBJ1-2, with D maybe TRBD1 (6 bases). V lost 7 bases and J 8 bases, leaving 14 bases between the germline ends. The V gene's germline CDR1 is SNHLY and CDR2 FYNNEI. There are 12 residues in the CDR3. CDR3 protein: CASTWGQRGYTF. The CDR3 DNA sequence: TGTGCCAGCACATGGGGGCAGAGGGGCTACACCTTC.

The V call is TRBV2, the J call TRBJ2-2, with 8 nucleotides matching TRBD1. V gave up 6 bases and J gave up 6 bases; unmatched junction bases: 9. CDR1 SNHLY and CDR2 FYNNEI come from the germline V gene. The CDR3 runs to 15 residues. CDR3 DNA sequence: TGTGCCAGCAGCCTCCACAGGGGGGCGTCCGGGGAGCTGTTTTTT. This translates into CASSLHRGASGELFF.

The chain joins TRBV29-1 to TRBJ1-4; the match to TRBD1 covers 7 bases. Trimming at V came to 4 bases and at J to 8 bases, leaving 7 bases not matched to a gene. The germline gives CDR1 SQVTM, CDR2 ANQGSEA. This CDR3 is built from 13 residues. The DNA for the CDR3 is TGCAGCGTTGCAGGGGGTCTTCGGGAAAAACTGTTTTTT. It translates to CSVAGGLREKLFF.